The 29 T cell receptor beta chains listed next were all sequenced from one sample in a study of blood T cell repertoires in COVID-19. The repertoire was sequenced with immunoSEQ multiplex PCR; TCRdb's copy has only in-frame clones and lacks some. The sample has under 350,000 clones, 65% to 90% seen once; the top ten hold approximately 7.9%. The sample taken for sequencing was peripheral blood. The receptors shown here come from a human donor in a cohort sampled during active COVID-19.

The rearrangement joins TRBV3-1 (or the pseudogene TRBV3-2) to TRBJ2-3, with D hard to call. Trimming shortened V by 4 bases and J by 2 bases, and 4 bases separated the two germline ends. Per the germline V gene, CDR1 is LGHDT and CDR2 is YNNKEL (reference sequence). The CDR3 covers 12 residues. The CDR3 DNA reads as TGTGCCAGCAGCCCCTCCACAGATACGCAGTATTTT. Translating gives CASSPSTDTQYF.

The rearrangement uses TRBV15 and TRBJ1-5; the D is unclear. V gave up 0 bases and J gave up 7 bases, with 13 bases separating them. The CDR3 has 15 amino acids. In germline, CDR1 is LNHNV, CDR2 YYDKDF (reference sequence). CDR3 nucleotide sequence: TGTGCCACCAGCAGAGATCCTTCCCGAGAGCAGCCCCAGCATTTT. Translated: CATSRDPSREQPQHF. The variable domain in full, completed from reference TRBV15 and TRBJ1-5, reads DAMVIQNPRYQVTQFGKPVTLSCSQTLNHNVMYWYQQKSSQAPKLLFHYYDKDFNNEADTPDNFQSRRPNTSFCFLDIRSPGLGDTAMYLCATSRDPSREQPQHFGDGTRLSIL.

The chain recombines TRBV6-5 with TRBJ2-3; 9 bases are shared with TRBD2. Per the germline V gene, CDR1 is MNHEY and CDR2 is SVGAGI. Trimming took 5 bases from V and 5 from J; bases not matched to a gene: 8. There are 15 residues in the CDR3. CDR3 sequence (DNA): TGTGCCAGCAGTCATCCAGCGGGGGGACTAGATACGCAGTATTTT. This translates into CASSHPAGGLDTQYF.

The rearrangement uses TRBV14 and TRBJ1-2; TRBD1 is a possible D gene (5 bases). The CDR3 has 14 amino acids. With 3 bases removed from V and 4 bases from J, the gap between germline ends came to 12 bases. In germline, CDR1 is SGHDN, CDR2 FVKESK. The CDR3 sequence is CASSQWEGSYGYTF. The DNA for the CDR3 is TGTGCCAGCAGCCAGTGGGAGGGGTCCTATGGCTACACCTTC.

V and J are TRBV7-9 and TRBJ1-4, with 8 bases identical to TRBD1. CDR3 length: 15 residues. CDR1 is SEHNR, CDR2 FQNEAQ, per germline (reference sequence). Losses at the gene ends were 0 bases for V and 8 bases for J; bases not matched to a gene: 5. CDR3 in amino acids: CASSLAQGAGEKLFF. In nucleotides, the CDR3 is TGTGCCAGCAGCTTAGCGCAGGGGGCCGGCGAAAAACTGTTTTTT.

The chain recombines TRBV5-6 with TRBJ2-7, with D possibly TRBD1 on 6 matching bases. Deletions cut 4 bases from V and 0 bases from J, with 8 bases between. This CDR3 spans 13 amino acids. Germline values: CDR1 SGHDT, CDR2 YYEEEE. DNA for the CDR3: TGTGCCAGCAGCCGGGACACCTCCTACGAGCAGTACTTC. Amino acid sequence: CASSRDTSYEQYF.

The J gene is TRBJ2-7, the V gene TRBV12-5; 8 nucleotides match TRBD1. The germline V gene has CDR1 LGHNT and CDR2 FRNRAP. The V gene end was trimmed by 0 bases and the J gene end by 5 bases; junction bases not matched to a gene: 3. The CDR3 extends over 14 amino acids. CDR3 nucleotide sequence: TGTGCTAGTGGTTTGGTCAGGGGGCGGAACGAGCAGTACTTC. Translation gives CASGLVRGRNEQYF.

V and J are TRBV5-6 and TRBJ1-6; no clear D gene. The V and J ends lost 5 bases and 3 bases respectively, with 6 bases between them. Germline loops: CDR1 SGHDT, CDR2 YYEEEE. The length of the CDR3 is 13 residues. The CDR3 protein is CASSRGYNSPLHF. CDR3 sequence (DNA): TGTGCCAGCAGTCGGGGCTATAATTCACCCCTCCACTTT.

The chain links TRBV7-3 to TRBJ1-1, with D hard to call. The V and J ends lost 5 bases and 1 base respectively, with 8 bases between them. Germline CDR1 and CDR2: SGHTA and FQGTGA. The CDR3 runs 13 residues. CDR3 protein: CASSPKQNTEAFF. The CDR3 coding sequence is TGTGCCAGCAGCCCGAAACAGAACACTGAAGCTTTCTTT.

As to this clone: The identical CDR3 is also encoded by other nucleotide sequences in the sample. The V and J genes are TRBV5-1 and TRBJ2-1, with 7 positions matching TRBD1. The germline V gene has CDR1 SGHRS and CDR2 YFSETQ. This CDR3 contains 14 residues. The V gene end was trimmed by 0 bases and the J gene end by 6 bases; junction bases not matched to a gene: 3. CDR3 sequence reads: CASSLGQGINEQFF. The CDR3 DNA follows: TGCGCCAGCAGCTTGGGACAGGGTATCAATGAGCAGTTCTTC.

This clone turned up a few times. The J gene is TRBJ1-2, the V gene TRBV6-5; D is perhaps TRBD1 (6 bases). The V and J ends lost 7 bases and 6 bases respectively, with 18 bases between them. The length of the CDR3 is 14 residues. CDR1 is MNHEY, CDR2 SVGAGI, per germline. Written as DNA, the CDR3 is TGTGCCAGCAAGGTCGGAGGGGGGGCTAATGGCTACACCTTC. This encodes CASKVGGGANGYTF.

The chain links TRBV7-9 to TRBJ1-6; TRBD1 is a possible D gene (5 bases). Germline V CDR1 and CDR2: SEHNR, FQNEAQ (reference sequence). This CDR3 has 17 residues. With 3 bases removed from V and 6 bases from J, the gap between germline ends came to 18 bases. CDR3 DNA sequence: TGTGCCAGCAGCTTTAATGTGGGCGCAGGGTCTAATTCACCCCTCCACTTT. It translates to CASSFNVGAGSNSPLHF.

The gene calls are TRBV5-6 and TRBJ1-5; D perhaps matches TRBD1 (6 bases). The germline gives CDR1 SGHDT, CDR2 YYEEEE. The CDR3 covers 14 residues. Trimming removed 3 bases at V and 4 bases at J, with 11 bases between. CDR3 nucleotides: TGTGCCAGCAGCTCGACAGGTTGGAATCAGCCCCAGCATTTT. This sequence encodes CASSSTGWNQPQHF.

The gene calls are TRBV18 and TRBJ1-2; D is unclear. This CDR3 is built from 13 residues. Germline V lookup: CDR1 KGHSH, CDR2 LQKENI. Trimming took off 1 base at V and 5 bases at J, with 8 bases between the two ends. The CDR3 DNA is TGTGCCAGCTCACCACTCCCGGGGTATGGCTACACCTTC. Protein: CASSPLPGYGYTF.

This sequence joins TRBV7-9 and TRBJ1-6; no reliable D call. Germline V gene sequence: CDR1 SEHNR, CDR2 FQNEAQ (reference sequence). Trimming took 4 bases from V and 10 from J, leaving 17 bases between them. The CDR3 loop spans 15 amino acids. CDR3 residues: CASSSQWVLESPLHF. The CDR3 nucleotides read TGTGCCAGCAGCTCACAGTGGGTTCTCGAGTCACCCCTCCACTTT.

V usage is TRBV2 and J usage is TRBJ1-2; D remains ambiguous. CDR1 is SNHLY and CDR2 is FYNNEI in the germline V gene. Trimming stripped 4 bases from V and 6 bases from J, with 12 bases between. The CDR3 runs to 13 residues. For the CDR3, the DNA is TGTGCCAGCAGTGCGCGGGGAATTGATGGCTACACCTTC. Its protein product is CASSARGIDGYTF.

The chain recombines TRBV18 with TRBJ2-1; 16 nucleotides match TRBD2. Trimming cost V 0 bases and J 8 bases; bases outside gene matches: 4. Germline CDR1 reads KGHSH; CDR2 reads LQKENI. The CDR3 has 17 residues. This CDR3 reads CASSPPGTSGGAYEQFF. Here the CDR3 DNA reads TGTGCCAGCTCACCACCGGGGACTAGCGGGGGGGCGTATGAGCAGTTCTTC.

In this sample, this clone turned up once. This chain connects TRBV7-9 to TRBJ2-7, with TRBD2 matching over 7 bases. The CDR3 contains 12 residues. In germline, CDR1 is SEHNR, CDR2 FQNEAQ (reference sequence). Losses at the gene ends were 5 bases for V and 3 bases for J; bases not matched to a gene: 1. In DNA, the CDR3 is TGTGCCAGCAGCGGGAGGGACTACGAGCAGTACTTC. It specifies CASSGRDYEQYF.

The chain joins TRBV24-1 to TRBJ2-5; TRBD1 matches at 7 bases. J lost 2 bases, V lost 3 bases, and 2 bases had no gene match. The germline V gene has CDR1 KGHDR and CDR2 SFDVKD. CDR3 length: 14 residues. CDR3 coding DNA: TGTGCCACCAGTGATCCGACAGGGCAAGAGACCCAGTACTTC. Its protein product is CATSDPTGQETQYF.

This chain connects TRBV5-1 to TRBJ1-1; D gene uncertain. There are 12 residues in the CDR3. Trimming cost V 2 bases and J 11 bases, with 13 bases left between them. Germline-derived CDR1 and CDR2 are SGHRS and YFSETQ. As DNA, the CDR3 is TGCGCCAGCAGCTTAGACTGGGGAGCGGCTTTCTTT. It encodes CASSLDWGAAFF.

This clone turned up a few times. J is TRBJ1-2 and V is TRBV5-4; D perhaps matches TRBD1 (5 bases). The CDR3 length is 14 residues. The germline CDR1 and CDR2 sequences are SGHNT and YYREEE (reference sequence). The V end lost 6 bases, the J end lost 5 bases, and 17 bases lay between the germline ends. This CDR3 is CASTTKEGLYGYTF. In DNA, the CDR3 is TGTGCCAGCACCACAAAGGAGGGGTTGTATGGCTACACCTTC. Variable domain in full (rest from reference TRBV5-4 and TRBJ1-2): ETGVTQSPTHLIKTRGQQVTLRCSSQSGHNTVSWYQQALGQGPQFIFQYYREEENGRGNFPPRFSGLQFPNYSSELNVNALELDDSALYLCASTTKEGLYGYTFGSGTRLTVV.

This clone appeared once. The chain combines TRBV24-1 with TRBJ1-2; 12 bases map to TRBD1. Germline CDR1 reads KGHDR; CDR2 reads SFDVKD. The length of the CDR3 is 16 residues. V gave up 2 bases and J gave up 8 bases; unmatched junction bases: 8. The CDR3 region has the DNA TGTGCCACCAGTGATTCTCCGGGACAGGGGGCGTTAGGCTACACCTTC. As protein: CATSDSPGQGALGYTF.

CDR3 in amino acids: CASSYTGTGDQPQHF. Here the CDR3 DNA reads TGTGCCAGCAGTTACACCGGGACAGGGGATCAGCCCCAGCATTTT. The V gene is TRBV6-5, the J gene TRBJ1-5; TRBD1 aligns across 10 bases. Germline loops: CDR1 MNHEY, CDR2 SVGAGI. The CDR3 runs 15 residues. The V gene end was trimmed by 2 bases and the J gene end by 5 bases; junction bases not matched to a gene: 3.

The rearrangement links TRBV5-1 to TRBJ1-2; D is perhaps TRBD1 (5 bases). The germline V gene encodes CDR1 SGHRS and CDR2 YFSETQ. This CDR3 region has 14 residues. Deletions cut 4 bases from V and 4 bases from J, with 14 bases between. The CDR3 spells CASSLDSLGYGYTF. CDR3 nucleotide sequence: TGCGCCAGCAGCCTAGACAGTCTAGGCTATGGCTACACCTTC.

The chain is built from TRBV7-9 and TRBJ2-2; 9 nucleotides line up with TRBD1. CDR1 SEHNR and CDR2 FQNEAQ come from the germline V gene (reference sequence). J lost 1 base, V lost 5 bases, and 5 bases had no gene match. The CDR3 is 16 residues long. The CDR3 reads CASSPPGQGNTGELFF. CDR3 DNA sequence: TGTGCCAGCAGCCCCCCGGGACAGGGGAACACCGGGGAGCTGTTTTTT.

This clone was detected once. The chain uses TRBV6-5 and TRBJ2-7; weak D call: TRBD1 (6 bases). CDR1 MNHEY and CDR2 SVGAGI come from the germline V gene. The CDR3 has 14 residues. Trimming shortened V by 6 bases and J by 2 bases, and 14 bases separated the two germline ends. The CDR3 is CASRNSDRTYEQYF. In DNA form, the CDR3 reads TGTGCCAGCAGAAACTCGGACAGAACCTACGAGCAGTACTTC.

At least ten counts were recorded for this clone. This sequence joins TRBV5-5 and TRBJ2-1; TRBD1 might be the D (6 bases). V shed 6 bases and J shed 7 bases, with 8 bases lying between them. CDR1 and CDR2 (germline): SGHKS, YYEKEE (reference sequence). This CDR3 contains 11 residues. The CDR3 DNA follows: TGTGCCAGCACCCAGGGGAATGAGCAGTTCTTC. Protein: CASTQGNEQFF.

The chain employs TRBV20-1 and TRBJ1-1; D remains unclear. The CDR3 runs to 11 residues. V lost 5 bases to trimming and J lost 6 bases, with 10 bases between them. The germline V gene has CDR1 DFQATT and CDR2 SNEGSKA (reference sequence). Written as DNA, the CDR3 is TGCAGTGCTGGCCTGGGCTCTGAAGCTTTCTTT. Translation: CSAGLGSEAFF.

The chain links TRBV5-1 to TRBJ1-1; a possible D gene is TRBD1 (5 bases). This CDR3 comprises 15 residues. Germline lookup yields CDR1 SGHRS and CDR2 YFSETQ. Trimming removed 0 bases from V and 1 base from J, with 10 bases in between. CDR3: CASSLEGFSNTEAFF. The CDR3, as DNA: TGCGCCAGCAGCTTGGAGGGGTTTTCGAACACTGAAGCTTTCTTT.